The 22 T cell receptor beta chains listed next were all sequenced from one sample in a study of shared clonotypes between healthy human individuals. Terminally differentiated effector memory CD45RA+ cells were excluded from the naive CD8 cells, which were CD45RO-negative and positively selected for CCR7. Profiled with immunoSEQ multiplex PCR; TCRdb holds only in-frame clones, not every one. The table has just over 2,000,000 clones, approximately 94% seen once. The specimen sequenced was naive CD8+ T cells sorted from blood. The receptor set was obtained from a man younger than 35 in good health.

The rearrangement links TRBV29-1 to TRBJ2-7, with 8 bases matching TRBD2. The ends lost 0 bases at V and 3 bases at J; junction bases unmatched: 4. Germline V lookup: CDR1 SQVTM, CDR2 ANQGSEA. This CDR3 is 14 amino acids long. The CDR3 coding sequence is TGCAGCGTTGAAGATTCCGGGGGGGACTACGAGCAGTACTTC. Residues: CSVEDSGGDYEQYF.

The chain couples TRBV5-4 to TRBJ1-1, with D uncertain. CDR3 length equals 10 residues. The germline CDR1 and CDR2 sequences are SGHNT and YYREEE (reference sequence). The V gene lost 2 bases and the J gene lost 14 bases, with 10 bases spanning the gap. CDR3 coding DNA: TGTGCCAGCAGCTTACTGAGGTGGTTCTTT. As protein: CASSLLRWFF.

The chain combines TRBV30 with TRBJ2-3; no clear D gene. V was shortened by 1 base and J by 2 bases, with 10 bases between the two germline ends. Germline lookup yields CDR1 GTSNPN and CDR2 SVGIG (reference sequence). CDR3 length equals 14 residues. The CDR3 reads CAWSDGPSTDTQYF. The CDR3 DNA follows: TGTGCCTGGAGTGACGGGCCCTCCACAGATACGCAGTATTTT.

The chain combines TRBV27 with TRBJ2-7, with D perhaps being TRBD1 or TRBD2 (5 bases each). Per germline, CDR1 MNHEY and CDR2 SMNVEV (reference sequence). This CDR3 spans 14 amino acids. The V gene lost 3 bases and the J gene lost 2 bases, with 11 bases spanning the gap. For the CDR3, the DNA is TGTGCCAGCAGTTTTTTCCAGGGAGCCTACGAGCAGTACTTC. Translation: CASSFFQGAYEQYF.

The CDR3 sequence is CASSAGGGQGYEQYF. The DNA for the CDR3 is TGTGCCAGCAGCGCGGGCGGGGGGCAGGGCTACGAGCAGTACTTC. This chain joins TRBV11-2 and TRBJ2-7, with 8 bases matching TRBD2. The CDR3 length is 15 residues. Germline assignment: CDR1 SGHAT and CDR2 FQNNGV. The trim removed 5 bases at V and 3 bases at J, leaving 9 bases unmatched.

About this clone itself: The same CDR3 is also encoded by other DNA sequences in this sample. The rearrangement links TRBV7-9 to TRBJ2-7; TRBD2 is a possible D gene (6 bases). Trimming left V 1 base short and J 4 bases short, with 8 bases between. CDR1 and CDR2 from the germline V gene are SEHNR and FQNEAQ (reference sequence). The CDR3 is 13 amino acids. The CDR3 here is CASSLGGRYEQYF. The CDR3 DNA is TGTGCCAGCAGCTTAGGTGGGAGGTACGAGCAGTACTTC.

The CDR3 loop is CATPRTEKNTEAFF. The CDR3 coding sequence is TGTGCCACCCCCAGGACCGAAAAGAACACTGAAGCTTTCTTT. The chain carries TRBV2 and TRBJ1-1; D is unclear. Germline values: CDR1 SNHLY, CDR2 FYNNEI. The CDR3 is 14 residues long. V lost 10 bases, J lost 1 base, and 16 bases lay in between. Variable domain in full (rest from reference TRBV2 and TRBJ1-1): EPEVTQTPSHQVTQMGQEVILRCVPISNHLYFYWYRQILGQKVEFLVSFYNNEISEKSEIFDDQFSVERPDGSNFTLKIRSTKLEDSAMYFCATPRTEKNTEAFFGQGTRLTVV.

The chain employs TRBV10-3 and TRBJ2-5; TRBD2 agrees at 13 bases. Germline values: CDR1 ENHRY, CDR2 SYGVKD. The CDR3 contains 16 residues. Trimming took 3 bases from V and 4 from J; bases not matched to a gene: 5. This chain's CDR3 is CAISELAGGPRETQYF. The DNA for the CDR3 is TGTGCCATCAGTGAACTAGCGGGAGGGCCGAGAGAGACCCAGTACTTC.

V is TRBV30 and J is TRBJ1-4, with D hard to call. The ends were cut back, 2 bases at V and 8 bases at J, with 12 bases in the middle. The germline V gene has CDR1 GTSNPN and CDR2 SVGIG (reference sequence). CDR3 length: 13 residues. The CDR3 DNA is TGTGCCTGGAGTACGAACAGTGGCGAAAAACTGTTTTTT. This codes for CAWSTNSGEKLFF.

This clone was found a few times. This rearrangement joins TRBV30 to TRBJ2-7; 10 bases fit TRBD2. The CDR3 runs to 13 residues. J lost 6 bases, V lost 7 bases, and 9 bases had no gene match. Germline-derived CDR1 and CDR2 are GTSNPN and SVGIG (reference sequence). For the CDR3, the DNA is TGTGCCTCCGAAGCGGGAGGGCCGAGCGAGCAGTACTTC. Residues: CASEAGGPSEQYF.

The genes are TRBV29-1 and TRBJ2-1; D perhaps matches TRBD2 (6 bases). V lost 6 bases and J 7 bases, leaving 19 bases between the germline ends. Germline-derived CDR1 and CDR2 are SQVTM and ANQGSEA. CDR3 length equals 14 residues. The CDR3 region is CSVEGSARGNEQFF. The CDR3 DNA is TGCAGCGTGGAGGGGAGCGCCCGGGGGAATGAGCAGTTCTTC.

This sequence joins TRBV7-6 and TRBJ2-7; TRBD1 matches at 7 bases. Looked up from germline, CDR1 is SGHVS and CDR2 is FNYEAQ. The CDR3 has 14 residues. V lost 4 bases and J lost 4; bases outside the gene matches: 7. Here the CDR3 reads CASSSLQGMYEQYF. In DNA, the CDR3 is TGTGCCAGCAGCTCATTACAGGGGATGTACGAGCAGTACTTC. The variable domain in full, with the rest retrieved from reference TRBV7-6 and TRBJ2-7, is GAGVSQSPRYKVTKRGQDVALRCDPISGHVSLYWYRQALGQGPEFLTYFNYEAQQDKSGLPNDRFSAERPEGSISTLTIQRTEQRDSAMYRCASSSLQGMYEQYFGPGTRLTVT.

Concerning this clone itself: Other DNA sequences within the sample encode an identical CDR3. This chain joins TRBV6-5 and TRBJ2-3; no firm D call. Germline V gene lookup returns CDR1 MNHEY and CDR2 SVGAGI. This CDR3 contains 15 residues. Trimming stripped 2 bases from V and 1 base from J, with 10 bases between. Here the CDR3 reads CASSYRTSGTDTQYF. For the CDR3, the DNA is TGTGCCAGCAGTTACAGGACGTCCGGCACAGATACGCAGTATTTT.

The chain couples TRBV5-4 to TRBJ2-1; TRBD2 might be the D (6 bases). From germline, CDR1 is SGHNT and CDR2 YYREEE (reference sequence). The CDR3 loop spans 15 amino acids. Deletions cut 0 bases from V and 8 bases from J, with 15 bases between. CDR3 sequence reads: CASSLGLGDGDEQFF. The CDR3 DNA sequence: TGTGCCAGCAGCTTGGGACTAGGTGATGGGGATGAGCAGTTCTTC.

This sequence joins TRBV13 and TRBJ2-7; TRBD1 might be the D (8 bases). This CDR3 spans 16 amino acids. The ends were cut back, 4 bases at V and 3 bases at J, with 19 bases in the middle. Per the germline V gene, CDR1 is PRHDT and CDR2 is FYEKMQ (reference sequence). The CDR3 reads CASSSDREGGSYEQYF. The DNA of the CDR3 is TGTGCCAGCAGCTCGGACAGGGAGGGCGGAAGCTACGAGCAGTACTTC.

This chain uses TRBV11-1 with TRBJ2-7; the D gene could be TRBD1 or TRBD2 (6 bases each). V was cut by 1 base and J by 2 bases, with 9 bases left in between. The CDR3 covers 14 residues. CDR1 is SGHAT, CDR2 FQDESV, per germline (reference sequence). The CDR3 loop is CASSLEGGPYEQYF. The CDR3 DNA is TGTGCCAGCAGCTTAGAGGGGGGCCCCTACGAGCAGTACTTC.

The J gene is TRBJ2-7, the V gene TRBV2, with a tentative D call TRBD1 (6 bases). Trimming stripped 10 bases from V and 4 bases from J, with 17 bases between. Germline V gene sequence: CDR1 SNHLY, CDR2 FYNNEI. The CDR3 is 13 residues long. The CDR3 is CAIGTPDGYEQYF. CDR3 sequence (DNA): TGTGCCATCGGGACACCGGACGGGTACGAGCAGTACTTC.

This clone was found once. This sequence joins TRBV7-2 and TRBJ1-1; 8 bases match TRBD1. The CDR3 is made up of 12 amino acids. V trimming: 5 bases; J trimming: 6 bases; junction bases outside the gene matches: 2. Germline CDR1 reads SGHTA; CDR2 reads FQGNSA. The CDR3 region has the DNA TGTGCCAGCAGCCCACAGGGGGCTGAAGCTTTCTTT. It is translated as CASSPQGAEAFF.

Details on this clone: Different DNA sequences within this sample yield the same CDR3. This sequence joins TRBV4-3 and TRBJ2-7; D is ambiguous. Germline assignment: CDR1 LGHNA and CDR2 YSLEER. This CDR3 region has 13 residues. Deletions cut 2 bases from V and 3 bases from J, with 8 bases between. The CDR3, as DNA: TGCGCCAGCAGCCAATTCACGGGCTACGAGCAGTACTTC. This codes for CASSQFTGYEQYF.

The V gene is TRBV7-2, the J gene TRBJ2-5, with a possible D match to TRBD1 (6 bases). CDR3 length equals 14 residues. The ends were cut back, 4 bases at V and 4 bases at J, with 13 bases in the middle. Germline values: CDR1 SGHTA, CDR2 FQGNSA. The CDR3 loop reads CASSYPTGSETQYF. In DNA form, the CDR3 reads TGTGCCAGCAGCTACCCTACAGGGTCAGAGACCCAGTACTTC.

The chain employs TRBV19 and TRBJ1-4; D gene ambiguous. CDR1 LNHDA and CDR2 SQIVND come from the germline V gene (reference sequence). The CDR3 length is 15 residues. Trimming took off 2 bases at V and 0 bases at J, with 7 bases between the two ends. DNA for the CDR3: TGTGCCAGTAGTATATTTTGGCCAACTAATGAAAAACTGTTTTTT. Translating it yields CASSIFWPTNEKLFF.

Details on this clone: This same CDR3 is encoded by further DNA sequences in the sample. The chain carries TRBV28 and TRBJ2-1; no clear D. Germline CDR1 MDHEN, CDR2 SYDVKM. The V end was cut by 5 bases, the J end by 7 bases, with 3 bases between. This CDR3 spans 10 amino acids. CDR3 bases: TGTGCCAGCAGTGATAATGAGCAGTTCTTC. Protein: CASSDNEQFF. The variable domain in full, with the rest retrieved from reference TRBV28 and TRBJ2-1, is DVKVTQSSRYLVKRTGEKVFLECVQDMDHENMFWYRQDPGLGLRLIYFSYDVKMKEKGDIPEGYSVSREKKERFSLILESASTNQTSMYLCASSDNEQFFGPGTRLTVL.